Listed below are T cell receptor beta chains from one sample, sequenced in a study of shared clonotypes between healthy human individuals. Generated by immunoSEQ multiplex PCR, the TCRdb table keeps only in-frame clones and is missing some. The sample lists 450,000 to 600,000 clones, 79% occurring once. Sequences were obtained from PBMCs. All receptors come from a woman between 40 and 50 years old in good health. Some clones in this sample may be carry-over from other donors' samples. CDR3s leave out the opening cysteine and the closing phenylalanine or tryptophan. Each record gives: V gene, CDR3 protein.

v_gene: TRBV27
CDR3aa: ASSLQGGSSYEQY

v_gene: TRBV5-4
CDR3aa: ASSLASYPPGELF

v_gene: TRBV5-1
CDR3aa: ASSLVGGGQPQH

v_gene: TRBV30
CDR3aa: AWGEVGAGANVLT

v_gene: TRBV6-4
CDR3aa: ASSDGTRSTDTQY

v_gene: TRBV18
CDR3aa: ASSPTLSVTDTQY

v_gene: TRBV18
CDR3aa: ASSFGTNSEAF

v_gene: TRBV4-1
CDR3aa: ASSQIRGSYGYT

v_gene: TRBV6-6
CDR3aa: ASSYFGGNTIY

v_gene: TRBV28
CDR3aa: ASSLGGQGRYEQY

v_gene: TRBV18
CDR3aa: ASSLGQGMADTQY

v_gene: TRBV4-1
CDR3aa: ASSQNRFDTEAF

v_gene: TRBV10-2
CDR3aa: ASSESGGLRNYGYT

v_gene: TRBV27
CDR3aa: ASVSRGQPY

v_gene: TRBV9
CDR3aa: ASSPDPGLASNEQF

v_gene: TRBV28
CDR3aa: ASSGAGTGNYEQY

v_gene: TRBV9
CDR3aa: ASSVAGDQY